This T cell receptor beta chain was found in a study of T cell responses to AZD1222 COVID-19 vaccine. Across the whole study: Pooling was applied to second doses at about 4 or about 12 weeks. Study results and limitations: Among the donors, most were white British and more were female, and clonal diversity was possibly underestimated. Dominant CD4 TCR responses targeted spike regions 160-218 and 743-854.

Assay used: immunoSEQ multiplex PCR; TCRdb lists only in-frame clones, some missing. Of 45,000 to 55,000 clones in the sample, around four fifths were seen once. With respect to this clone: Its antigen is not identified.

Germline assignment: CDR1 MGHRA and CDR2 YSYEKL. V shed 5 bases and J shed 1 base, with 17 bases lying between them. The CDR3 covers 16 residues. This TCR derives from an adult in good health. This chain links TRBV4-1 with TRBJ1-1; D is ambiguous. Sequencing was performed on peripheral blood, taken on day 0 of AZD1222 vaccination. CDR3 loop: CASSNKGSNRNTEAFF. The DNA for the CDR3 is TGCGCCAGCAGCAACAAGGGATCGAACAGGAACACTGAAGCTTTCTTT.